The rows below give T cell receptor beta chains drawn from one sample of a study of metastatic and nonmetastatic thyroid tumors. TCRdb re-processed the PCR reads through MiXCR. Among over 15,000 clones listed, under 25% were seen once. Sequencing was performed on tumor tissue. The receptors were gathered from a female donor with papillary thyroid cancer or a benign thyroid nodule (not recorded which). Some clones in this sample may be carry-over from other donors' samples. Both conserved end residues are part of each CDR3. The D gene is left open where the match is weak. Only some rows state a clone size, as once, few, many or a class for expanded clones.

cdr3_nt: TGTGCCAGCAGCTCCCTCACTGAAGCTTTCTTT
cdr3_aa: CASSSLTEAFF
clone_size: .
j_call: TRBJ1-1
v_call: TRBV6-1
d_call: .

cdr3_nt: TGTGCCAGCAGTGTGGACTACTCTGGAAACACCATATATTTT
cdr3_aa: CASSVDYSGNTIYF
clone_size: .
j_call: TRBJ1-3
v_call: TRBV6-1
d_call: .

cdr3_nt: TGTGCCAGCAGTCCTAACAACTACAAGCAGTACTTC
cdr3_aa: CASSPNNYKQYF
clone_size: few
j_call: TRBJ2-7
v_call: TRBV27
d_call: .

cdr3_nt: TGTGCCAGCAGTGAGGGCAGGGTATATGGCTACACCTTC
cdr3_aa: CASSEGRVYGYTF
clone_size: .
j_call: TRBJ1-2
v_call: TRBV6-1
d_call: .

cdr3_nt: TGCGCCAGCAGGGTCGGCAGGGGGCACAATGAGCAGTTCTTC
cdr3_aa: CASRVGRGHNEQFF
clone_size: many
j_call: TRBJ2-1
v_call: TRBV5-1
d_call: TRBD1

cdr3_nt: TGTGCCAGCAAAAGAGAGGGGACGGGATCCTACGAGCAGTACTTC
cdr3_aa: CASKREGTGSYEQYF
clone_size: few
j_call: TRBJ2-7
v_call: TRBV6-1
d_call: .

cdr3_nt: TGTGCCAGTTCCGGGACTAGTAATGAGCAGTTCTTC
cdr3_aa: CASSGTSNEQFF
clone_size: many
j_call: TRBJ2-1
v_call: TRBV2
d_call: TRBD2

cdr3_nt: TGTGCCTGGAGTGCCCTCGGGGACCCGCACGCGAATGGCTACACCTTC
cdr3_aa: CAWSALGDPHANGYTF
clone_size: .
j_call: TRBJ1-2
v_call: TRBV30
d_call: .

cdr3_nt: TGCAGTGCTGCCGGGGGGACCACCTACGAGCAGTACTTC
cdr3_aa: CSAAGGTTYEQYF
clone_size: few
j_call: TRBJ2-7
v_call: TRBV20-1
d_call: TRBD2

cdr3_nt: TGCGCCAGCAGCCGCCTGTTCGCGGGAGGTTCCGAGCAGTACTTC
cdr3_aa: CASSRLFAGGSEQYF
clone_size: many
j_call: TRBJ2-7
v_call: TRBV4-1
d_call: TRBD2

cdr3_nt: TGCGCCAGCAGCCAAGTAACTAGCGGGAGGAGATACGAGCAGTACTTC
cdr3_aa: CASSQVTSGRRYEQYF
clone_size: .
j_call: TRBJ2-7
v_call: TRBV4-3
d_call: TRBD2

cdr3_nt: TGTGCCATCAGTGAGCGAGCGGGAGAGGGCACCGGGGAGCTGTTTTTT
cdr3_aa: CAISERAGEGTGELFF
clone_size: .
j_call: TRBJ2-2
v_call: TRBV10-3
d_call: TRBD2

cdr3_nt: TGTGCCAGCAGTGATAGGACTAGCGGGACGGGAGAGCAGTACTTC
cdr3_aa: CASSDRTSGTGEQYF
clone_size: medium-sized
j_call: TRBJ2-7
v_call: TRBV2
d_call: TRBD2

cdr3_nt: TGCAGTGCTAGAGTGCCCCGAGGCACCAATGAGCAGTTCTTC
cdr3_aa: CSARVPRGTNEQFF
clone_size: many
j_call: TRBJ2-1
v_call: TRBV20-1
d_call: .

cdr3_nt: TGTGCCAGCAGCTTAAACTGGGGCTCAGGGGAGACCCAGTACTTC
cdr3_aa: CASSLNWGSGETQYF
clone_size: many
j_call: TRBJ2-5
v_call: TRBV7-2
d_call: .

cdr3_nt: TGTGCCAGCAGTGACGGAAGGGTCCTCCCGGGCGAGCAGTACTTC
cdr3_aa: CASSDGRVLPGEQYF
clone_size: few
j_call: TRBJ2-7
v_call: TRBV2
d_call: .

cdr3_nt: TGTGCCAGCAGTGAACGGGATCCTAGAGGCCCCGAGCAGTACTTC
cdr3_aa: CASSERDPRGPEQYF
clone_size: .
j_call: TRBJ2-7
v_call: TRBV6-1
d_call: .

cdr3_nt: TGCAGTGCTAGGGAGACTAGCGGGGGCCGTGACCAAGAGACCCAGTACTTC
cdr3_aa: CSARETSGGRDQETQYF
clone_size: few
j_call: TRBJ2-5
v_call: TRBV20-1
d_call: TRBD2

cdr3_nt: TGTGCCAGCAGCCAAGTTTGGGAAGGGGGATCACCCCTCCACTTT
cdr3_aa: CASSQVWEGGSPLHF
clone_size: many
j_call: TRBJ1-6
v_call: TRBV3-1
d_call: .

cdr3_nt: TGTGCCAGCAGCTTGTTGGGGACTACCGGGGAGCTGTTTTTT
cdr3_aa: CASSLLGTTGELFF
clone_size: .
j_call: TRBJ2-2
v_call: TRBV7-2
d_call: .

cdr3_nt: TGTGCCAGCAGTACACCCGGGAGCTATGGCTACACCTTC
cdr3_aa: CASSTPGSYGYTF
clone_size: many
j_call: TRBJ1-2
v_call: TRBV28
d_call: .

cdr3_nt: TGTGCCAGCAGCTTAGAGGGGAGCGGGAGGGCTCAAAATGAGCAGTTCTTC
cdr3_aa: CASSLEGSGRAQNEQFF
clone_size: many
j_call: TRBJ2-1
v_call: TRBV7-8
d_call: TRBD2

cdr3_nt: TGTGCCAGCAGTTACTCCTATGACAATGAGCAGTTCTTC
cdr3_aa: CASSYSYDNEQFF
clone_size: many
j_call: TRBJ2-1
v_call: TRBV6-2/TRBV6-3
d_call: .

cdr3_nt: TGTGCCAGCAGGGGGGATCTTTCCCCTCCCTACGAGCAGTACTTC
cdr3_aa: CASRGDLSPPYEQYF
clone_size: .
j_call: TRBJ2-7
v_call: TRBV6-1
d_call: .

cdr3_nt: TGTGCCAGCAGCTCCACAGGGGTTCCCACAGATACGCAGTATTTT
cdr3_aa: CASSSTGVPTDTQYF
clone_size: many
j_call: TRBJ2-3
v_call: TRBV7-3
d_call: TRBD1

cdr3_nt: TGCAGTGCTAGTAAAAGGATAAGGCGTGAGCAGTTCTTC
cdr3_aa: CSASKRIRREQFF
clone_size: .
j_call: TRBJ2-1
v_call: TRBV20-1
d_call: .

cdr3_nt: TGCAGTGCCGCGGGCCCGGGACAGGCGGAAGCTTTCTTT
cdr3_aa: CSAAGPGQAEAFF
clone_size: many
j_call: TRBJ1-1
v_call: TRBV20-1
d_call: TRBD1

cdr3_nt: TGTGCCAGCAGTTACTCTGGAGGGAGTTTGGGCTACACCTTC
cdr3_aa: CASSYSGGSLGYTF
clone_size: many
j_call: TRBJ1-2
v_call: TRBV6-5
d_call: .

cdr3_nt: TGTGCCAGCAGTGAATCGCAGGCGGGGACCGGGGAGCTGTTTTTT
cdr3_aa: CASSESQAGTGELFF
clone_size: .
j_call: TRBJ2-2
v_call: TRBV6-1
d_call: .

cdr3_nt: TGTGCCACATGGTCGGCGGGAGGGGGAGGAGATACGCAGTATTTT
cdr3_aa: CATWSAGGGGDTQYF
clone_size: few
j_call: TRBJ2-3
v_call: TRBV6-1
d_call: TRBD2

cdr3_nt: TGTGCCAGTAGTATCCCTTACCGAAAAAACAGGGGAAATCAGCCCCAGCATTTT
cdr3_aa: CASSIPYRKNRGNQPQHF
clone_size: many
j_call: TRBJ1-5
v_call: TRBV19
d_call: TRBD1

cdr3_nt: TGTGCCAGCAGTTACAGGGATAATTCACCCCTCCACTTT
cdr3_aa: CASSYRDNSPLHF
clone_size: .
j_call: TRBJ1-6
v_call: TRBV6-2/TRBV6-3
d_call: .

cdr3_nt: TGCGCCAGCAGCTTGCGGGGTGCAGCCTACGAGCAGTACTTC
cdr3_aa: CASSLRGAAYEQYF
clone_size: few
j_call: TRBJ2-7
v_call: TRBV5-1
d_call: .

cdr3_nt: TGTGCCACAGAAGGCACAGATACGCAGTATTTT
cdr3_aa: CATEGTDTQYF
clone_size: few
j_call: TRBJ2-3
v_call: TRBV28
d_call: .

cdr3_nt: TGTGCCAGCAGCCCCCATTCAGGGAGGCCCGATACGCAGTATTTT
cdr3_aa: CASSPHSGRPDTQYF
clone_size: many
j_call: TRBJ2-3
v_call: TRBV28
d_call: .

cdr3_nt: TGTGCCAGCAGTCGGTCGGGGGGTGGCAATCAGCCCCAGCATTTT
cdr3_aa: CASSRSGGGNQPQHF
clone_size: .
j_call: TRBJ1-5
v_call: TRBV28
d_call: .

cdr3_nt: TGCAGTGCTAGAGGGCCTATGGGGGCAGAACAGCCCCAGCATTTT
cdr3_aa: CSARGPMGAEQPQHF
clone_size: .
j_call: TRBJ1-5
v_call: TRBV20-1
d_call: .

cdr3_nt: TGTGCCAGCAGCGTAGGCGGTACGCAGTATTTT
cdr3_aa: CASSVGGTQYF
clone_size: many
j_call: TRBJ2-3
v_call: TRBV9
d_call: .

cdr3_nt: TGTGCCAGCAGTGCCCCACTAGCGGGAGGGAGGAACGGGGAGCTGTTTTTT
cdr3_aa: CASSAPLAGGRNGELFF
clone_size: many
j_call: TRBJ2-2
v_call: TRBV25-1
d_call: TRBD2

cdr3_nt: TGTGCCAGCAGCCCCGCTCTCCCCAGCGGTCCTTCTCATACGCAGTATTTT
cdr3_aa: CASSPALPSGPSHTQYF
clone_size: medium-sized
j_call: TRBJ2-3
v_call: TRBV14
d_call: .

cdr3_nt: TGTGCCAGCAGCCTCGGACTAGCGGTTGATACGCAGTATTTT
cdr3_aa: CASSLGLAVDTQYF
clone_size: .
j_call: TRBJ2-3
v_call: TRBV11-2
d_call: TRBD2

cdr3_nt: TGTGCCAGCAGCCAGCTAGGGGGAAAGACCCAGTACTTC
cdr3_aa: CASSQLGGKTQYF
clone_size: many
j_call: TRBJ2-5
v_call: TRBV3-1
d_call: .

cdr3_nt: TGTGCTAGTGGTTTGGTAGCAGGGGATACGCAGTATTTT
cdr3_aa: CASGLVAGDTQYF
clone_size: medium-sized
j_call: TRBJ2-3
v_call: TRBV12-5
d_call: .

cdr3_nt: TGCAGTGCTAGAACAGGGGGCGCAGGGAGCGGCTACACCTTC
cdr3_aa: CSARTGGAGSGYTF
clone_size: medium-sized
j_call: TRBJ1-2
v_call: TRBV20-1
d_call: TRBD1

cdr3_nt: TGTGCCACTGCCCCGGGGGCTAACTATGGCTACACCTTC
cdr3_aa: CATAPGANYGYTF
clone_size: many
j_call: TRBJ1-2
v_call: TRBV6-1
d_call: .

cdr3_nt: TGTGCCAGCAAGGCATTAGGGACAGGATTGGACACTGAAGCTTTCTTT
cdr3_aa: CASKALGTGLDTEAFF
clone_size: few
j_call: TRBJ1-1
v_call: TRBV6-1
d_call: TRBD1

cdr3_nt: TGTGCCAGCTCGTCTATCGGGGGCTATGAGCAGTTCTTC
cdr3_aa: CASSSIGGYEQFF
clone_size: many
j_call: TRBJ2-1
v_call: TRBV18
d_call: .

cdr3_nt: TGCGCCAGCAGCGCGTTTAGCGGGGACAATGAGCAGTTCTTC
cdr3_aa: CASSAFSGDNEQFF
clone_size: many
j_call: TRBJ2-1
v_call: TRBV5-1
d_call: TRBD2